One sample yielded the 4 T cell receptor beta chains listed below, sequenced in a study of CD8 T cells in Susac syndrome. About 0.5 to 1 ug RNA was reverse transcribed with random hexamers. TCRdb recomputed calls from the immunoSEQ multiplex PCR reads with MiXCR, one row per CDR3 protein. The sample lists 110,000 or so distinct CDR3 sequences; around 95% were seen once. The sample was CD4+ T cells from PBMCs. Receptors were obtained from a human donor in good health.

The DNA for the CDR3 is TGTGCCAGCTCACCACCTCTCTCCTTCTACGAGCAGTACTTC. Its protein product is CASSPPLSFYEQYF. The chain has TRBV18 and TRBJ2-7; D gene unclear. CDR1 and CDR2 from the germline V gene are KGHSH and LQKENI. The CDR3 has 14 residues. Deletions cut 0 bases from V and 3 bases from J, with 9 bases between.

CDR3 residues: CSVEDATDYEQYF. The CDR3 region has the DNA TGCAGCGTTGAAGACGCGACAGACTACGAGCAGTACTTC. The genes are TRBV29-1 and TRBJ2-7, with a tentative D call TRBD1 (5 bases). CDR1 and CDR2 (germline): SQVTM, ANQGSEA. V was pared by 0 bases and J by 3 bases, with 9 bases between. The length of the CDR3 is 13 residues.

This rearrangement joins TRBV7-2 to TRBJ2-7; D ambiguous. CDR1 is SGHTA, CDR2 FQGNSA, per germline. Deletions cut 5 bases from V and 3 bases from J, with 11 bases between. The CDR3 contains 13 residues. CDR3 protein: CASSPGVGYEQYF. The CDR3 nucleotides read TGTGCCAGCAGCCCCGGTGTGGGCTACGAGCAGTACTTC.

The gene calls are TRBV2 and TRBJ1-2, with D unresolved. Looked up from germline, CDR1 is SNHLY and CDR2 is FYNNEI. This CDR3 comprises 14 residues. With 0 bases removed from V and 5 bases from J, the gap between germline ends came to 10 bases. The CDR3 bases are TGTGCCAGCAGTGAAGCGCTTCCTGGATATGGCTACACCTTC. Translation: CASSEALPGYGYTF.